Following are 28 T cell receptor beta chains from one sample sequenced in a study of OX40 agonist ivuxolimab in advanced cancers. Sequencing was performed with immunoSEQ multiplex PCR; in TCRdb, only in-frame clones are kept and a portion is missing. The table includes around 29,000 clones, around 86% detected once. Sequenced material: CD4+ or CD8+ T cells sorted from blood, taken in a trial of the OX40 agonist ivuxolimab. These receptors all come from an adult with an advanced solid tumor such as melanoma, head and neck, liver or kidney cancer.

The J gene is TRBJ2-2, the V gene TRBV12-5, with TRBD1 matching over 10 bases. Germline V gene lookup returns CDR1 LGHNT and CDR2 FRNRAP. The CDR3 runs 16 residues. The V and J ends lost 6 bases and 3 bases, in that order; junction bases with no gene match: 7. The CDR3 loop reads CASGSLDRGDTGELFF. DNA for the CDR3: TGTGCTAGTGGATCCTTGGACAGGGGGGACACCGGGGAGCTGTTTTTT.

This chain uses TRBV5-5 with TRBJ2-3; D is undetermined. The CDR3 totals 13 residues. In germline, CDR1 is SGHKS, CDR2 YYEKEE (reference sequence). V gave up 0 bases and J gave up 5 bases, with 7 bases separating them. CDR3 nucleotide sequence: TGTGCCAGCAGCTTGGATCCTAGAGATACGCAGTATTTT. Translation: CASSLDPRDTQYF.

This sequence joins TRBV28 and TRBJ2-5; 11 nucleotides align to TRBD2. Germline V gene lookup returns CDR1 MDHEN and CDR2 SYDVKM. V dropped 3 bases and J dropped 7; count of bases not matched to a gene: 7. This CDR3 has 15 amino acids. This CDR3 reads CASSLIAGGPVTQYF. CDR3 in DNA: TGTGCCAGCAGTTTGATAGCGGGGGGGCCTGTGACCCAGTACTTC.

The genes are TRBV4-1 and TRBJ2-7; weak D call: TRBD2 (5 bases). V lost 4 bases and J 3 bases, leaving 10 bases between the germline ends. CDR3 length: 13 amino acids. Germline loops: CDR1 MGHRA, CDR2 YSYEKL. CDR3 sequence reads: CASSLDGDYEQYF. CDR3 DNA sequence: TGCGCCAGCAGCCTTGACGGGGACTACGAGCAGTACTTC.

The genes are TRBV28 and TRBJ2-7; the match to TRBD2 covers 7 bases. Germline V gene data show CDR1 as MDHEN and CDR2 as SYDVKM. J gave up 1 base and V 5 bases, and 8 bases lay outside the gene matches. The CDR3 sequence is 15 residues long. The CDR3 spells CASSPWGGGSYEQYF. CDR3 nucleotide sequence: TGTGCCAGCAGTCCCTGGGGGGGAGGGTCCTACGAGCAGTACTTC.

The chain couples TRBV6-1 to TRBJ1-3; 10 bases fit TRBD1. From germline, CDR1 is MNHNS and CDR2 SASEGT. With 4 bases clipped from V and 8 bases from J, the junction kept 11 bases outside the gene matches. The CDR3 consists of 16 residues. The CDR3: CASSGITSGTGDTIYF. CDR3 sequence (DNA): TGTGCCAGCAGTGGGATTACTTCCGGGACAGGGGACACCATATATTTT.

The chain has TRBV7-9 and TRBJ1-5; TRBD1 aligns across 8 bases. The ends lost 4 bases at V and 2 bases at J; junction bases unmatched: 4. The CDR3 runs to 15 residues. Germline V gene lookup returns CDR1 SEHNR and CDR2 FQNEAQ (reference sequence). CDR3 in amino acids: CASSSRGPGNQPQHF. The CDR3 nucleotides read TGTGCCAGCAGCTCCAGGGGGCCCGGCAATCAGCCCCAGCATTTT.

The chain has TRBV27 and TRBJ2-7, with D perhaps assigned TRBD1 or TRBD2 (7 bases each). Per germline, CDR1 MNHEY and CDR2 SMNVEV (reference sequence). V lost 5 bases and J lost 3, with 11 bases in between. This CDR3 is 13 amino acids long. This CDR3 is CASSLRGGYEQYF. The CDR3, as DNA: TGTGCCAGCAGTCTCAGGGGGGGCTACGAGCAGTACTTC.

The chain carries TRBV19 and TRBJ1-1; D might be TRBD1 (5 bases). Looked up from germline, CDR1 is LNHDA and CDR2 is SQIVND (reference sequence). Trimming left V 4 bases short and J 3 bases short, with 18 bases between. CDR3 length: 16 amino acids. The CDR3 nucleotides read TGTGCCAGTAGTAACCCTCTGGGGGGAGGCCACACTGAAGCTTTCTTT. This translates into CASSNPLGGGHTEAFF. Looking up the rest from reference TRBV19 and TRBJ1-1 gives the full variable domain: DGGITQSPKYLFRKEGQNVTLSCEQNLNHDAMYWYRQDPGQGLRLIYYSQIVNDFQKGDIAEGYSVSREKKESFPLTVTSAQKNPTAFYLCASSNPLGGGHTEAFFGQGTRLTVV.

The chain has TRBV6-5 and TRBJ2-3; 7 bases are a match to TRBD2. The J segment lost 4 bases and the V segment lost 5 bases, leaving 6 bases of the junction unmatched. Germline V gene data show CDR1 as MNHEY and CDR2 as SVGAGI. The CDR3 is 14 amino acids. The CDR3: CASSHTSAADTQYF. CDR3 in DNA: TGTGCCAGCAGTCATACTAGCGCCGCAGATACGCAGTATTTT.

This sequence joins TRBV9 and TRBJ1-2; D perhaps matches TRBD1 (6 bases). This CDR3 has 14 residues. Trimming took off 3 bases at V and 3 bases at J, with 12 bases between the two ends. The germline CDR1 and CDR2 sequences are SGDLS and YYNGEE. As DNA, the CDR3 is TGTGCCAGCAGCGACCGGACAGTGCACTATGGCTACACCTTC. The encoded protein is CASSDRTVHYGYTF.

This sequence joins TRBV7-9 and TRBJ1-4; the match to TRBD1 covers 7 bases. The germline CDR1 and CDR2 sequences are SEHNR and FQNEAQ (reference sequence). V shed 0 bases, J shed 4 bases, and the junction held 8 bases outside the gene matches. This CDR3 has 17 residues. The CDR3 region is CASSLAGGGTSNEKLFF. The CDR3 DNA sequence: TGTGCCAGCAGCTTAGCAGGGGGCGGTACTAGTAATGAAAAACTGTTTTTT. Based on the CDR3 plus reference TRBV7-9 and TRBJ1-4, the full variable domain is DTGVSQNPRHKITKRGQNVTFRCDPISEHNRLYWYRQTLGQGPEFLTYFQNEAQLEKSRLLSDRFSAERPKGSFSTLEIQRTEQGDSAMYLCASSLAGGGTSNEKLFFGSGTQLSVL.

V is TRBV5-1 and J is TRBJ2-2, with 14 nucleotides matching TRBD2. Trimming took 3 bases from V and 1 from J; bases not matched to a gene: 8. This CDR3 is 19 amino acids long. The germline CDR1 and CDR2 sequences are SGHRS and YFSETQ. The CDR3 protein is CASSWEKGLAGENTGELFF. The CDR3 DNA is TGCGCCAGCAGCTGGGAGAAGGGACTAGCGGGGGAGAACACCGGGGAGCTGTTTTTT.

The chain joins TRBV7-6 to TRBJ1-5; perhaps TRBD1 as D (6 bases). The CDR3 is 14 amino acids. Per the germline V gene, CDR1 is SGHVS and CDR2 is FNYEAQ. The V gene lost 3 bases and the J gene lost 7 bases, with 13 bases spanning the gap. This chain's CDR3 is CASSLGGAGQPQHF. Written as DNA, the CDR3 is TGTGCCAGCAGCTTGGGGGGCGCGGGGCAGCCCCAGCATTTT.

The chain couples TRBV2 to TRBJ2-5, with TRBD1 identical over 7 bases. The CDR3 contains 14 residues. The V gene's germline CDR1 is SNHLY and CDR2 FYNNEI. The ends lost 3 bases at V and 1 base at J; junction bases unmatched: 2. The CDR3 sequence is CASSEWDSQETQYF. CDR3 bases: TGTGCCAGCAGTGAGTGGGACAGCCAAGAGACCCAGTACTTC.

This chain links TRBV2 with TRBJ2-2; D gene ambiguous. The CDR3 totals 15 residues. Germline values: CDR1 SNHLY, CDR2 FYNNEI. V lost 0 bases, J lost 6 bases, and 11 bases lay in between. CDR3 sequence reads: CASSEALLGSGELFF. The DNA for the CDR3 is TGTGCCAGCAGTGAAGCGCTCTTGGGGTCCGGGGAGCTGTTTTTT.

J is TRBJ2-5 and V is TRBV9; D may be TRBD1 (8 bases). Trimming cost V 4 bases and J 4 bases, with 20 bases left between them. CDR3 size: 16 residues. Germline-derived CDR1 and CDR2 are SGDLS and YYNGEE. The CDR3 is CASSPTGAGAGETQYF. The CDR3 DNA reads TGTGCCAGCAGCCCGACAGGGGCGGGGGCAGGAGAGACCCAGTACTTC.

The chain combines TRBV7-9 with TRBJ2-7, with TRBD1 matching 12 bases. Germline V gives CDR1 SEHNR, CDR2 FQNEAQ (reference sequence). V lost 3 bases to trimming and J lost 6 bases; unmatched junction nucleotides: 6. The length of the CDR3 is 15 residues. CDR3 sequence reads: CASSLGGQGAGEQYF. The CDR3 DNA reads TGTGCCAGCAGCTTGGGGGGACAGGGGGCTGGCGAGCAGTACTTC.

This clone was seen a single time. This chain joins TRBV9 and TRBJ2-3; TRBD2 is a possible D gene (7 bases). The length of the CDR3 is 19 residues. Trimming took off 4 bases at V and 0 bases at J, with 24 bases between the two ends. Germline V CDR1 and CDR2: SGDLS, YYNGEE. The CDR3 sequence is CASSPRWGRGKPSTDTQYF. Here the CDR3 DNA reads TGTGCCAGCAGCCCCCGTTGGGGGCGGGGGAAACCTAGCACAGATACGCAGTATTTT.

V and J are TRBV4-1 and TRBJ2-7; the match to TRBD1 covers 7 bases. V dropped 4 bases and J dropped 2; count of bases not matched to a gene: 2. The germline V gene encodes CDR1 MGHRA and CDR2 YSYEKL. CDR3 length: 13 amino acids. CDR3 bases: TGCGCCAGCAGCCGACAGGGAACCTACGAGCAGTACTTC. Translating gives CASSRQGTYEQYF.

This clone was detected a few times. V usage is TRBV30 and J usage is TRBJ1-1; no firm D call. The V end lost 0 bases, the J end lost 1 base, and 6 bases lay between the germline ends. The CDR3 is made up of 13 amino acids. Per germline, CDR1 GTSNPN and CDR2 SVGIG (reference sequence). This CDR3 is CAWSVMGNTEAFF. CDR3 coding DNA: TGTGCCTGGAGTGTTATGGGGAACACTGAAGCTTTCTTT.

This CDR3 reads CASSEGDSTYTQYF. CDR3 nucleotide sequence: TGTGCCAGCAGCGAGGGGGACAGCACCTATACGCAGTATTTT. The rearrangement links TRBV9 to TRBJ2-3, with TRBD1 identical over 7 bases. The CDR3 sequence is 14 residues long. With V trimmed by 3 bases and J by 7 bases, 8 bases remained unmatched. CDR1 SGDLS and CDR2 YYNGEE come from the germline V gene.

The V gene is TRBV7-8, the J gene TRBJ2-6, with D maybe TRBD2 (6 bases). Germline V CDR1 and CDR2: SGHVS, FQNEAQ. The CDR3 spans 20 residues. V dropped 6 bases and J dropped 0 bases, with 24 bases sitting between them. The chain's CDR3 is CASRSGVPGERASGANVLTF. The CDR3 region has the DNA TGTGCCAGCAGGAGTGGGGTCCCCGGGGAGCGGGCCTCTGGGGCCAACGTCCTGACTTTC.

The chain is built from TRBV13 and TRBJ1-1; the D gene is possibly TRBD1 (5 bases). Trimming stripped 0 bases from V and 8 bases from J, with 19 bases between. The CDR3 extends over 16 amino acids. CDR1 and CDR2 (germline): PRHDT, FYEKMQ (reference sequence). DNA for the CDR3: TGTGCCAGCAGCTTAGGCCTCCGGGACGGTCAGCCCGAAGCTTTCTTT. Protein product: CASSLGLRDGQPEAFF. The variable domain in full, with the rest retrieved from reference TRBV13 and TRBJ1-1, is AAGVIQSPRHLIKEKRETATLKCYPIPRHDTVYWYQQGPGQDPQFLISFYEKMQSDKGSIPDRFSAQQFSDYHSELNMSSLELGDSALYFCASSLGLRDGQPEAFFGQGTRLTVV.

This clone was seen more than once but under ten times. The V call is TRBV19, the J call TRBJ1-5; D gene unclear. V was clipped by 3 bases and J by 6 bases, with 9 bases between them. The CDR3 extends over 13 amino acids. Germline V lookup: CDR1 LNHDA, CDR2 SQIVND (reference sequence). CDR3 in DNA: TGTGCCAGTAGTATCGAAGGCGGTCAGCCCCAGCATTTT. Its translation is CASSIEGGQPQHF.

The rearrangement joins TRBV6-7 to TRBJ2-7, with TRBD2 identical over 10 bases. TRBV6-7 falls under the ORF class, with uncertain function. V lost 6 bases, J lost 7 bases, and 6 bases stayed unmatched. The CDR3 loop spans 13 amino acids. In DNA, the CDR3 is TGTGCCAGCAGCCCCGGGACTAGCGTTGAGCAGTACTTC. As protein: CASSPGTSVEQYF.

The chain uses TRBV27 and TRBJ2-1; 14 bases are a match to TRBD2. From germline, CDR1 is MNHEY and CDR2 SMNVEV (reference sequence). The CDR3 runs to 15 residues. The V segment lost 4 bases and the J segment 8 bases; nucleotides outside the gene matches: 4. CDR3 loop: CASSSGTSGGHEQFF. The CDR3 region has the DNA TGTGCCAGCAGTTCCGGGACTAGCGGGGGCCATGAGCAGTTCTTC.

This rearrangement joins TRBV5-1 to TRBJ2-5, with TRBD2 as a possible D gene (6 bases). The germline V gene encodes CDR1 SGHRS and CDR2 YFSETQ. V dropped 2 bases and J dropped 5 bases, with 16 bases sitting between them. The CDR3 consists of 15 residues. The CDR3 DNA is TGCGCCAGCAGCTTTTCTTCTCCCGCGGGGGAGACCCAGTACTTC. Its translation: CASSFSSPAGETQYF.